The 15 T cell receptor beta chains presented below share a single source sample, sequenced in a study of T cell responses to AZD1222 COVID-19 vaccine (dated by TCRdb to about 2021). Explained via the paper, the time point label denotes: baseline before first vaccination. The library was made by the immunoSEQ multiplex PCR assay. TCRdb stores this immuneACCESS table with in-frame sequences only. Part of the clones is absent; in the studies checked, under half of the shortfall reflects unresolved V genes, and no reason is known for the rest. This sample comprises about 100,000 clones, about 85% of them detected only once. The top ten clones comprise about 1.8% of the sample. Sequences were derived from peripheral blood, sampled on day 0 of AZD1222 vaccination. The receptors come from an adult in good health.

The chain couples TRBV14 to TRBJ2-6; no clear D gene. CDR3 length: 16 residues. The germline CDR1 and CDR2 sequences are SGHDN and FVKESK. Trimming left V 1 base short and J 4 bases short, with 11 bases between. Here the CDR3 reads CASSQARVRGANVLTF. In DNA, the CDR3 is TGTGCCAGCAGCCAAGCAAGGGTCCGCGGGGCCAACGTCCTGACTTTC.

V usage is TRBV5-1 and J usage is TRBJ2-7; TRBD1 aligns across 10 bases. The CDR3 runs to 14 residues. Germline V gene lookup returns CDR1 SGHRS and CDR2 YFSETQ. V gave up 5 bases and J gave up 4 bases; unmatched junction bases: 6. The DNA for the CDR3 is TGCGCCAGCAGGGCCGGGACAGGGGCATACGAGCAGTACTTC. Translation gives CASRAGTGAYEQYF.

The rearrangement uses TRBV5-1 and TRBJ1-6; D possibly corresponds to TRBD1 (5 bases). V lost 0 bases and J lost 10, with 14 bases in between. The germline gives CDR1 SGHRS, CDR2 YFSETQ. The CDR3 loop spans 15 amino acids. Written as DNA, the CDR3 is TGCGCCAGCAGCTTGGGCCCTACAGGTCAATCACCCCTCCACTTT. Encoded protein: CASSLGPTGQSPLHF.

This clone turned up a few times. The gene calls are TRBV19 and TRBJ2-5, with D possibly matching TRBD2 (6 bases). V was shortened by 9 bases and J by 1 base, with 12 bases between the two germline ends. The CDR3 runs to 13 residues. Germline CDR1 reads LNHDA; CDR2 reads SQIVND (reference sequence). The CDR3 DNA sequence: TGTGCCAGCTCAGGAGGGGTCCAAGAGACCCAGTACTTC. It is translated as CASSGGVQETQYF.

This clone has more than one count but fewer than ten. The genes are TRBV30 and TRBJ2-3; 8 bases line up with TRBD2. Germline V gene sequence: CDR1 GTSNPN, CDR2 SVGIG (reference sequence). This CDR3 has 16 residues. Trimming at V came to 3 bases and at J to 4 bases, leaving 12 bases not matched to a gene. CDR3 protein: CAWRGTGGVGADTQYF. DNA for the CDR3: TGTGCCTGGAGAGGTACGGGGGGGGTTGGGGCAGATACGCAGTATTTT.

The chain recombines TRBV18 with TRBJ2-7, with 9 positions matching TRBD2. The CDR3 consists of 14 residues. With 4 bases clipped from V and 4 bases from J, the junction kept 5 bases outside the gene matches. Germline-derived CDR1 and CDR2 are KGHSH and LQKENI. CDR3 residues: CASSLAGGSYEQYF. DNA of the CDR3: TGTGCCAGCTCACTTGCGGGAGGGTCGTACGAGCAGTACTTC.

The gene calls are TRBV27 and TRBJ2-7, with 12 bases lining up with TRBD1. There are 14 residues in the CDR3. Trimming at V came to 6 bases and at J to 6 bases, leaving 6 bases not matched to a gene. Germline CDR1 reads MNHEY; CDR2 reads SMNVEV (reference sequence). The CDR3 spells CASRPGQGAGEQYF. For the CDR3, the DNA is TGTGCCAGCAGGCCGGGACAGGGGGCGGGCGAGCAGTACTTC.

The chain recombines TRBV2 with TRBJ2-1, with 9 bases that match TRBD2. The CDR3 is 15 amino acids. With V trimmed by 8 bases and J by 5 bases, 10 bases remained unmatched. Germline CDR1 is SNHLY and CDR2 is FYNNEI. In DNA form, the CDR3 reads TGTGCCAGCCTCCGAAGGGGACTAGCTGACAATGAGCAGTTCTTC. It encodes CASLRRGLADNEQFF. Drawing the rest from reference TRBV2 and TRBJ2-1, the complete variable domain is EPEVTQTPSHQVTQMGQEVILRCVPISNHLYFYWYRQILGQKVEFLVSFYNNEISEKSEIFDDQFSVERPDGSNFTLKIRSTKLEDSAMYFCASLRRGLADNEQFFGPGTRLTVL.

The V and J genes are TRBV24-1 and TRBJ2-1; 14 bases are a match to TRBD2. CDR1 KGHDR and CDR2 SFDVKD come from the germline V gene. V trimming: 4 bases; J trimming: 4 bases; junction bases outside the gene matches: 5. This CDR3 has 17 amino acids. This CDR3 reads CATSDTGTSGRYNEQFF. The CDR3 region has the DNA TGTGCCACCAGTGACACCGGGACTAGCGGGAGATACAATGAGCAGTTCTTC.

V and J are TRBV23-1 and TRBJ1-1, with D possibly TRBD1 on 5 matching bases. TRBV23-1 counts as an open reading frame of uncertain function. Trimming cost V 3 bases and J 4 bases, with 12 bases left between them. The CDR3 contains 14 residues. The CDR3, as DNA: TGCGCCAGCAGTCATCCAGGGCAGATCACTGAAGCTTTCTTT. Protein sequence: CASSHPGQITEAFF.

This clone showed up just a few times. The V and J genes are TRBV18 and TRBJ1-5; no definite D call. Trimming left V 0 bases short and J 3 bases short, with 6 bases between. Looked up from germline, CDR1 is KGHSH and CDR2 is LQKENI. The CDR3 has 14 amino acids. The CDR3 loop reads CASSPPKINQPQHF. CDR3 nucleotides: TGTGCCAGCTCACCACCTAAAATCAATCAGCCCCAGCATTTT.

This clone was seen a handful of times. V and J are TRBV7-2 and TRBJ1-5; D is unresolved. V lost 1 base, J lost 2 bases, and 6 bases lay in between. Germline CDR1 SGHTA, CDR2 FQGNSA. This CDR3 contains 14 residues. CDR3 residues: CASSLVEGNQPQHF. For the CDR3, the DNA is TGTGCCAGCAGCTTAGTTGAGGGCAATCAGCCCCAGCATTTT. Full variable domain (rest looked up from reference TRBV7-2 and TRBJ1-5): GAGVSQSPSNKVTEKGKDVELRCDPISGHTALYWYRQSLGQGLEFLIYFQGNSAPDKSGLPSDRFSAERTGGSVSTLTIQRTQQEDSAVYLCASSLVEGNQPQHFGDGTRLSIL.

The rearrangement links TRBV28 to TRBJ2-1; possibly TRBD1 for D (7 bases). V was trimmed by 8 bases and J by 4 bases, leaving 18 bases between them. This CDR3 spans 15 amino acids. Per the germline V gene, CDR1 is MDHEN and CDR2 is SYDVKM. CDR3 bases: TGTGCCAGCGGGAACTACAGGGGAGGATACAATGAGCAGTTCTTC. Its translation: CASGNYRGGYNEQFF.

The CDR3 spells CAWSRLAEYNEQFF. The CDR3 DNA follows: TGTGCCTGGAGTCGACTAGCCGAATACAATGAGCAGTTCTTC. This rearrangement joins TRBV30 to TRBJ2-1; TRBD2 matches at 7 bases. The CDR3 consists of 14 residues. CDR1 and CDR2 from the germline V gene are GTSNPN and SVGIG (reference sequence). The V gene end was trimmed by 2 bases and the J gene end by 4 bases; junction bases not matched to a gene: 5.

This chain joins TRBV29-1 and TRBJ2-3, with D perhaps given as TRBD1 or TRBD2 (5 bases each). The germline CDR1 and CDR2 sequences are SQVTM and ANQGSEA. V lost 7 bases and J lost 5, with 16 bases in between. This CDR3 contains 13 residues. This CDR3 is CSAGTLKGDTQYF. CDR3 sequence (DNA): TGCAGCGCTGGGACGCTAAAGGGAGATACGCAGTATTTT.